This TCR beta chain stems from a study of early T cells in non-severe SARS-CoV-2 infection. About the research overall: Unpaired chains resulted from sequencing bulk RNA of unsorted whole blood. Study-wide results and limits: Lookups in VDJdb leaned toward anti-spike CD8 responses and missed private and CD4 specificities.

Germline CDR1 and CDR2: KGHSH and LQKENI. The CDR3 is made up of 14 amino acids. A word on this clonotype: Its cognate antigen is unknown. Sequence at one end of the junction differs from germline and may be a read error.

Attachment of unique molecular identifiers to individual cDNA molecules was performed. One entry per CDR3 protein results from TCRdb running MiXCR on the 5' RACE reads. Here the sample spans around 58,000 distinct CDR3 sequences, roughly 13% being singletons. Specimen: whole blood. The chain is built from TRBV18 and TRBJ2-7, with D unclear. The sequence was obtained from an adult who was a healthcare worker with PCR-confirmed SARS-CoV-2 infection or an uninfected control (not recorded which). The CDR3 sequence: CTSSPEVISYEQYF. CDR3 sequence (DNA): TGTACCAGCTCACCCGAGGTTATCTCCTACGAGCAGTACTTC.